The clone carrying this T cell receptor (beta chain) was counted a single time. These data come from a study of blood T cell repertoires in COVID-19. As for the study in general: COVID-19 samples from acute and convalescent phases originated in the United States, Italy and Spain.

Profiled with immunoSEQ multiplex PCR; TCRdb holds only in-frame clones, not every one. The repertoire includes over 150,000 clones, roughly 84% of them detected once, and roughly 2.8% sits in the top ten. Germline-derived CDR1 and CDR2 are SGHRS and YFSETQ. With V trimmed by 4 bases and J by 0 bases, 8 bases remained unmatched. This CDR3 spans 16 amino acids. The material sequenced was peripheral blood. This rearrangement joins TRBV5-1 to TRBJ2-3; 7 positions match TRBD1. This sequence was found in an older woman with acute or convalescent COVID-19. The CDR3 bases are TGCGCCAGCAGCCTACCAGGGACAGCAAGCACAGATACGCAGTATTTT. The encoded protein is CASSLPGTASTDTQYF.